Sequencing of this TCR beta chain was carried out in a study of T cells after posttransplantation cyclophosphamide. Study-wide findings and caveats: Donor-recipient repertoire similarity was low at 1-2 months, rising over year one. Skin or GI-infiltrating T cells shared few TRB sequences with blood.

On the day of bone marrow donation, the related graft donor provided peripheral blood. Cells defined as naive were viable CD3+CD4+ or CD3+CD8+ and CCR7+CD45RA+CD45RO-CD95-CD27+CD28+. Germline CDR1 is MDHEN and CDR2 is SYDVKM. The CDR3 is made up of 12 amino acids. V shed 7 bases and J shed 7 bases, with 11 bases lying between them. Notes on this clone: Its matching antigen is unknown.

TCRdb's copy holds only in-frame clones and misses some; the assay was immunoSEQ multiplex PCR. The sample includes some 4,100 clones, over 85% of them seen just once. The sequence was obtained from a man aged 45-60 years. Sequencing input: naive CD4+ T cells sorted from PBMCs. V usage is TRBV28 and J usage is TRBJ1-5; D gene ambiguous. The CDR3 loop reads CASTGTRQPQHF. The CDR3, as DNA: TGTGCCAGCACCGGTACGAGACAGCCCCAGCATTTT.